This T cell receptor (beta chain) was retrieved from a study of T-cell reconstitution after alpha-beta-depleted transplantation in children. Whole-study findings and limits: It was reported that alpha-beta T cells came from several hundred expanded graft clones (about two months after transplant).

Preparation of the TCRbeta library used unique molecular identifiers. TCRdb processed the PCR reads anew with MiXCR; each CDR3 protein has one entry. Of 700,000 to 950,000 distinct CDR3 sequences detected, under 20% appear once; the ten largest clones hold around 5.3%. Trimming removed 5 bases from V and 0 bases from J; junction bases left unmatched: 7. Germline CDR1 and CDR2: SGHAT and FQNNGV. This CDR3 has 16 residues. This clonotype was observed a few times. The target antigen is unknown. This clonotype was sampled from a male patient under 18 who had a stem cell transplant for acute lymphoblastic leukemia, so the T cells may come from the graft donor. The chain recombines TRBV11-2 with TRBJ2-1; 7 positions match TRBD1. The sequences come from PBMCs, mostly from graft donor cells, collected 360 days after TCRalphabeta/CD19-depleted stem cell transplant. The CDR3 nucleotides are TGTGCCAGCAGCCCGACAGGGAGTGCCTCCTACAATGAGCAGTTCTTC. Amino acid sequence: CASSPTGSASYNEQFF. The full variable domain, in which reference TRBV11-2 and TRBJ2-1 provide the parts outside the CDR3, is EAGVAQSPRYKIIEKRQSVAFWCNPISGHATLYWYQQILGQGPKLLIQFQNNGVVDDSQLPKDRFSAERLKGVDSTLKIQPAKLEDSAVYLCASSPTGSASYNEQFFGPGTRLTVL.